The source of this TCR beta chain is a study of blood T cells in healthy people across ages. A sample-barcoded 5' primer and a J-beta primer mix were used in a second PCR of roughly 7 to 11 cycles. Using its own MiXCR run on the 5' RACE reads, TCRdb lists one record per CDR3 protein. Here the sample spans over 950,000 distinct CDR3 sequences, roughly two fifths being singletons. Between the trimmed V and J ends, which lost 3 bases and 6 bases, there was a span of 14 bases. CDR3 size: 14 residues. Germline loops: CDR1 DFQATT, CDR2 SNEGSKA (reference sequence). The rearrangement joins TRBV20-1 to TRBJ2-2, with TRBD2 as a possible D gene (5 bases). The sequenced sample consisted of blood. The source is a man aged 18 to 30 in good health. DNA of the CDR3: TGCAGTGCTAGCGGCCCCGAGGGTCCCGGGGAGCTGTTTTTT. Translated, it gives CSASGPEGPGELFF.